What follows are 20 T cell receptor beta chains derived from one specimen sequenced in a study of blood T cell repertoires in COVID-19. Data came from immunoSEQ multiplex PCR; TCRdb stores just in-frame clones and leaves some out. The top ten hold over 4% of the sample, which has roughly 16,000 clones, under 90% seen once. The sequenced material came from peripheral blood. Receptors were obtained from a human donor in a cohort sampled during active COVID-19.

The chain joins TRBV5-6 to TRBJ2-1; TRBD2 matches at 9 bases. Germline-derived CDR1 and CDR2 are SGHDT and YYEEEE. The V segment lost 0 bases and the J segment 8 bases; nucleotides outside the gene matches: 12. The length of the CDR3 is 17 residues. In nucleotides, the CDR3 is TGTGCCAGCAGCTTGGGTGTAGGCGGGAGGGCCGGGGATGAGCAGTTCTTC. Protein: CASSLGVGGRAGDEQFF.

About this clone: At one end, the junction sequence differs from germline, possibly due to a read error. The rearrangement uses TRBV10-3 and TRBJ2-2, with a weak D call TRBD1 (6 bases). The CDR3 consists of 13 residues. Germline CDR1 ENHRY, CDR2 SYGVKD. CDR3 bases: TGTGCCATCAGCCAGGGGAACTCCGGGGAGCTGTTTTTT. Translating gives CAISQGNSGELFF.

This chain uses TRBV30 with TRBJ1-1, with TRBD1 matching 8 bases. The CDR3 loop spans 13 amino acids. After removal of 3 bases from V and 5 bases from J, the junction contained 5 bases not matched to a gene. Germline loops: CDR1 GTSNPN, CDR2 SVGIG (reference sequence). CDR3 loop: CAWSPGGRTEAFF. As DNA, the CDR3 is TGTGCCTGGAGCCCAGGGGGCCGAACTGAAGCTTTCTTT.

The chain links TRBV28 to TRBJ1-1; D uncertain. Germline V lookup: CDR1 MDHEN, CDR2 SYDVKM. The CDR3 has 11 amino acids. V was trimmed by 7 bases and J by 3 bases, leaving 6 bases between them. The CDR3 protein is CASITDTEAFF. In DNA form, the CDR3 reads TGTGCCAGCATAACGGACACTGAAGCTTTCTTT.

The chain recombines TRBV28 with TRBJ2-7; maybe TRBD2 (5 bases). V was shortened by 6 bases and J by 3 bases, with 6 bases between the two germline ends. Germline V gene data show CDR1 as MDHEN and CDR2 as SYDVKM. The CDR3 sequence is 11 residues long. CDR3 coding DNA: TGTGCCAGCAGGGGAGACTACGAGCAGTACTTC. Protein: CASRGDYEQYF.

In its sample, this clone was seen once. The chain joins TRBV20-1 to TRBJ2-1; 11 bases align to TRBD2. Germline trimming cut 3 bases from V and 4 bases from J; bases unmatched to any gene: 5. Germline loops: CDR1 DFQATT, CDR2 SNEGSKA (reference sequence). This CDR3 is 15 amino acids long. The chain's CDR3 is CSASPTSGTYNEQFF. The CDR3 nucleotides read TGCAGTGCTAGTCCGACTAGCGGGACTTACAATGAGCAGTTCTTC.

The chain is built from TRBV9 and TRBJ2-5; TRBD2 matches at 8 bases. The CDR3 is 16 residues long. V was pared by 0 bases and J by 2 bases, with 6 bases of the junction left unmatched. In germline, CDR1 is SGDLS, CDR2 YYNGEE. CDR3 in amino acids: CASSVVATSGQETQYF. Here the CDR3 DNA reads TGTGCCAGCAGCGTAGTAGCTACTAGCGGACAAGAGACCCAGTACTTC.

The chain is built from TRBV24-1 and TRBJ1-1, with 10 nucleotides matching TRBD1. Germline values: CDR1 KGHDR, CDR2 SFDVKD. V was clipped by 2 bases and J by 3 bases; unmatched bases: 2. CDR3 length equals 15 residues. CDR3: CATSDSGTGDTEAFF. The CDR3 DNA reads as TGTGCCACCAGTGATTCCGGGACAGGGGACACTGAAGCTTTCTTT.

The chain couples TRBV7-8 to TRBJ2-7; 7 bases are shared with TRBD1. The germline V gene has CDR1 SGHVS and CDR2 FQNEAQ. J gave up 2 bases and V 6 bases, and 10 bases lay outside the gene matches. CDR3 size: 15 residues. CDR3 in amino acids: CASSLTGTEAYEQYF. CDR3 in DNA: TGTGCCAGCAGTTTAACCGGGACAGAAGCCTACGAGCAGTACTTC.

The V call is TRBV5-6, the J call TRBJ2-7; no clear D gene. Germline V lookup: CDR1 SGHDT, CDR2 YYEEEE. V was pared by 2 bases and J by 3 bases, with 9 bases between. The CDR3 totals 13 residues. CDR3 DNA: TGTGCCAGCAGCTTCTCCGTTAACTACGAGCAGTACTTC. As protein: CASSFSVNYEQYF. The complete variable domain, with remaining parts taken from reference TRBV5-6 and TRBJ2-7, reads DAGVTQSPTHLIKTRGQQVTLRCSPKSGHDTVSWYQQALGQGPQFIFQYYEEEERQRGNFPDRFSGHQFPNYSSELNVNALLLGDSALYLCASSFSVNYEQYFGPGTRLTVT.

DNA of the CDR3: TGTGCCAGCACTTTAGGCCGGGGTGATGGCTACACCTTC. It encodes CASTLGRGDGYTF. This chain links TRBV6-5 with TRBJ1-2; D is uncertain. The V gene's germline CDR1 is MNHEY and CDR2 SVGAGI. This CDR3 contains 13 residues. Trimming removed 7 bases at V and 6 bases at J, with 15 bases between.

V is TRBV5-5 and J is TRBJ2-2; 10 bases fit TRBD2. The CDR3 sequence is 17 residues long. Germline V gives CDR1 SGHKS, CDR2 YYEKEE (reference sequence). J lost 6 bases, V lost 1 base, and 9 bases had no gene match. The DNA of the CDR3 is TGTGCCAGCAGCTTGAGGCTAGCGGGAGCTAATCCCGGGGAGCTGTTTTTT. Its translation is CASSLRLAGANPGELFF.

V gene TRBV2 combines with J gene TRBJ2-1; D is uncertain. CDR1 is SNHLY, CDR2 FYNNEI, per germline. The V end lost 1 base, the J end lost 0 bases, and 10 bases lay between the germline ends. The CDR3 runs to 16 residues. This CDR3 reads CASSEDLLSSYNEQFF. In DNA form, the CDR3 reads TGTGCCAGCAGTGAAGATTTACTGAGCTCCTACAATGAGCAGTTCTTC.

This chain joins TRBV6-1 and TRBJ2-5, with D possibly matching TRBD1 (6 bases). CDR1 is MNHNS and CDR2 is SASEGT in the germline V gene. The CDR3 spans 15 residues. Trimming cost V 0 bases and J 5 bases, with 13 bases left between them. CDR3 sequence: CASSEALTGTETQYF. In DNA, the CDR3 is TGTGCCAGCAGTGAAGCGCTAACAGGGACGGAGACCCAGTACTTC.

The chain uses TRBV3-1 (or the pseudogene TRBV3-2) and TRBJ1-2, with D perhaps matching TRBD1 (5 bases). The CDR3 is 15 residues long. CDR1 and CDR2 (germline): LGHDT, YNNKEL (reference sequence). The ends were cut back, 1 base at V and 4 bases at J, with 13 bases in the middle. This CDR3 is CASSQGSGGLYGYTF. The CDR3 DNA is TGTGCCAGCAGCCAAGGTTCGGGGGGACTCTATGGCTACACCTTC.

V and J are TRBV6-5 and TRBJ1-1, with D possibly being TRBD1 (6 bases). The length of the CDR3 is 13 residues. Trimming shortened V by 6 bases and J by 1 base, and 9 bases separated the two germline ends. Germline V gene lookup returns CDR1 MNHEY and CDR2 SVGAGI. The CDR3 is CASSLQGNTEAFF. In DNA form, the CDR3 reads TGTGCCAGCAGCCTACAGGGGAACACTGAAGCTTTCTTT.

A note on this clone: A much larger clonotype is one base distant, so this may be a read error. Within the sample, other DNA sequences also encode this same CDR3. The chain uses TRBV4-1 and TRBJ2-2; 7 nucleotides match TRBD2. This CDR3 comprises 17 residues. V trimming: 3 bases; J trimming: 3 bases; junction bases outside the gene matches: 10. Germline V gene lookup returns CDR1 MGHRA and CDR2 YSYEKL. The CDR3 DNA is TGCGCCAGCAGCCATGCCAGGACTAGTATGTACACCGGGGAGCTGTTTTTT. Translated: CASSHARTSMYTGELFF.

V and J are TRBV18 and TRBJ1-3; D not resolved. Germline CDR1 and CDR2: KGHSH and LQKENI. Trimming removed 2 bases from V and 0 bases from J, with 5 bases in between. The CDR3 totals 14 residues. The CDR3, as DNA: TGTGCCAGCTCACCAGAGAGCTCTGGAAACACCATATATTTT. Translating it yields CASSPESSGNTIYF.

The rearrangement uses TRBV4-1 and TRBJ2-5, with 7 bases that match TRBD1. V trimming: 2 bases; J trimming: 1 base; junction bases outside the gene matches: 4. CDR1 is MGHRA and CDR2 is YSYEKL in the germline V gene. There are 15 residues in the CDR3. CDR3: CASSQLGGSQETQYF. CDR3 nucleotides: TGCGCCAGCAGCCAATTAGGGGGCAGCCAAGAGACCCAGTACTTC.

The chain carries TRBV3-1 (or the pseudogene TRBV3-2) and TRBJ1-2; 9 bases map to TRBD1. V was pared by 6 bases and J by 5 bases, with 7 bases of the junction left unmatched. This CDR3 spans 14 amino acids. The V gene's germline CDR1 is LGHDT and CDR2 YNNKEL (reference sequence). CDR3 coding DNA: TGTGCCAGCAGGGGACAGGGAGTTCCTTATGGCTACACCTTC. This codes for CASRGQGVPYGYTF.